Following are 30 T cell receptor beta chains from one sample sequenced in a study of breast tumors, draining lymph nodes, adjacent tissues. Samples came from axillary lymph nodes draining the breast cancer. MiXCR, run by TCRdb on the multiplex PCR reads, gives a single entry per CDR3 protein. There are 200,000 to 300,000 distinct CDR3 sequences in the sample; around 30% occur only once, and 0.85% to 1.3% lies in the top ten. The sequencing input was axillary lymph node tissue. Receptors were obtained from a female donor with breast cancer. Some clones in this sample may be carry-over from other donors' samples.

This clonotype was seen ten or more times. The chain couples TRBV4-3 to TRBJ2-7, with TRBD1 matching 7 bases. CDR1 LGHNA and CDR2 YSLEER come from the germline V gene. Trimming cost V 3 bases and J 3 bases; bases outside gene matches: 5. The CDR3 runs to 14 residues. This chain's CDR3 is CASSQMTGLYEQYF. CDR3 sequence (DNA): TGCGCCAGCAGCCAGATGACAGGGCTCTACGAGCAGTACTTC.

This clonotype was counted many times. The CDR3 here is CSARDTRNYGYTF. CDR3 DNA sequence: TGCAGTGCTAGGGACACTAGGAACTATGGCTACACCTTC. The chain has TRBV20-1 and TRBJ1-2, with TRBD1 as a possible D gene (5 bases). From germline, CDR1 is DFQATT and CDR2 SNEGSKA (reference sequence). The CDR3 extends over 13 amino acids. V was pared by 3 bases and J by 2 bases, with 10 bases between.

Of note for this clonotype: A much larger clone is a single base away; this may be a read error. This chain connects TRBV12-3 or TRBV12-4 to TRBJ2-3; the match to TRBD2 covers 8 bases. The CDR3 contains 15 residues. Here the CDR3 DNA reads TGTGCCGGCAGTTCCACAGCGGGAGACACAGATACGCAGTATTTT. Translation gives CAGSSTAGDTDTQYF.

This clonotype appeared many times. This chain joins TRBV2 and TRBJ2-3, with TRBD2 identical over 11 bases. Germline lookup yields CDR1 SNHLY and CDR2 FYNNEI. This CDR3 is 17 amino acids long. J was trimmed by 3 bases and V by 2 bases; bases with no gene match: 7. CDR3 sequence reads: CASSELAGGLNTDTQYF. CDR3 coding DNA: TGTGCCAGCAGTGAATTAGCGGGAGGGCTAAATACAGATACGCAGTATTTT.

There are many counts of this clonotype. The chain uses TRBV5-6 and TRBJ1-2; no firm D call. V was pared by 0 bases and J by 4 bases, with 7 bases between. Per germline, CDR1 SGHDT and CDR2 YYEEEE. This CDR3 has 13 amino acids. The DNA of the CDR3 is TGTGCCAGCAGCTTGGCGGGCCTCTATGGCTACACCTTC. Translation gives CASSLAGLYGYTF. Filled out from reference TRBV5-6 and TRBJ1-2, the complete variable domain reads DAGVTQSPTHLIKTRGQQVTLRCSPKSGHDTVSWYQQALGQGPQFIFQYYEEEERQRGNFPDRFSGHQFPNYSSELNVNALLLGDSALYLCASSLAGLYGYTFGSGTRLTVV.

This clonotype was counted many times. The rearrangement links TRBV20-1 to TRBJ2-1; D is unclear. Trimming took off 0 bases at V and 13 bases at J, with 10 bases between the two ends. Germline V gives CDR1 DFQATT, CDR2 SNEGSKA (reference sequence). CDR3 length: 11 residues. CDR3 in amino acids: CSARDLGRQFF. As DNA, the CDR3 is TGCAGTGCTAGAGATCTCGGCAGACAGTTCTTC.

This clonotype was seen only a few times. The chain couples TRBV6-5 to TRBJ2-7; the D is unclear. This CDR3 has 13 amino acids. The V and J ends lost 8 bases and 1 base respectively, with 12 bases between them. Per germline, CDR1 MNHEY and CDR2 SVGAGI. The CDR3 sequence is CASAPGRSYEQYF. As DNA, the CDR3 is TGTGCCAGCGCACCGGGTCGGTCCTACGAGCAGTACTTC.

As concerns this clonotype: This could be a read error, since a much larger clone is one nucleotide away. The genes are TRBV19 and TRBJ2-2; D gene ambiguous. The CDR3 sequence is 14 residues long. The V gene's germline CDR1 is LNHDA and CDR2 SQIVND (reference sequence). CDR3 in DNA: TGTGCCAGTAGGATGGAAAAAATCACCGAGGAGCTGTTTTTT. The encoded protein is CASRMEKITEELFF.

Regarding this clonotype: This sequence may be a read error, since a much larger clone differs from it by one base. The chain has TRBV12-3 or TRBV12-4 and TRBJ2-3, with TRBD2 identical over 9 bases. V trimming: 2 bases; J trimming: 4 bases; junction bases outside the gene matches: 4. This CDR3 is 15 amino acids long. CDR3 DNA sequence: TGTGCCAGCAGTTTAAGCGGGAGGCTGGCAGATACGCAGTATTTT. Translated, it gives CASSLSGRLADTQYF.

This clonotype has ten or more counts. The chain combines TRBV29-1 with TRBJ2-1; tentatively, D is TRBD2 (5 bases). In germline, CDR1 is SQVTM, CDR2 ANQGSEA. Deletions cut 1 base from V and 0 bases from J, with 10 bases between. The CDR3 has 15 residues. The CDR3 DNA follows: TGCAGCGTTGAAGCGGGGTTCAGCTCCTACAATGAGCAGTTCTTC. Protein: CSVEAGFSSYNEQFF.

The rearrangement joins TRBV6-5 to TRBJ1-2, with 9 bases matching TRBD1. Germline V lookup: CDR1 MNHEY, CDR2 SVGAGI. The CDR3 has 15 amino acids. V was pared by 5 bases and J by 6 bases, with 10 bases of the junction left unmatched. The CDR3 DNA reads TGTGCCAGCAGTCGGGGACAGGGTTCTTTACATGGCTACACCTTC. Amino acid sequence: CASSRGQGSLHGYTF.

Worth noting for this clonotype: This may stem from a read error, because a much larger clone lies one nucleotide away. The chain carries TRBV20-1 and TRBJ2-3; D is undetermined. CDR1 and CDR2 (germline): DFQATT, SNEGSKA (reference sequence). The CDR3 runs 12 residues. The CDR3 sequence: CSARDNTDTPYF. In DNA form, the CDR3 reads TGCAGTGCTAGAGACAACACAGATACGCCGTATTTT.

This clonotype was found many times. The genes are TRBV12-3 or TRBV12-4 and TRBJ1-2; D is undetermined. This CDR3 has 13 residues. The V end lost 6 bases, the J end lost 9 bases, and 17 bases lay between the germline ends. CDR3 amino acids: CASRREDSVRYTF. CDR3 coding DNA: TGTGCCAGCAGGCGGGAGGACTCCGTACGCTACACCTTC.

This clonotype occurred many times. The rearrangement joins TRBV4-1 to TRBJ2-6; the match to TRBD1 covers 9 bases. CDR3 size: 18 residues. CDR1 is MGHRA, CDR2 YSYEKL, per germline. V was clipped by 4 bases and J by 0 bases; unmatched bases: 7. The CDR3 loop is CASSPWDRDSSGANVLTF. For the CDR3, the DNA is TGCGCCAGCAGCCCTTGGGACAGGGATTCCTCTGGGGCCAACGTCCTGACTTTC.

This clonotype was seen ten or more times. The CDR3 DNA is TGCGCCAGCAGCCAAGAGGGCGGTCACTACGAGCAGTACTTC. Protein: CASSQEGGHYEQYF. The chain carries TRBV4-3 and TRBJ2-7, with no clear D. The CDR3 has 14 amino acids. Between the trimmed V and J ends, which lost 0 bases and 3 bases, there was a span of 9 bases. The germline gives CDR1 LGHNA, CDR2 YSLEER.

This clonotype came up many times. This chain connects TRBV6-5 to TRBJ2-1; D is perhaps TRBD2 (6 bases). Per germline, CDR1 MNHEY and CDR2 SVGAGI. Trimming shortened V by 5 bases and J by 5 bases, and 13 bases separated the two germline ends. The CDR3 totals 14 residues. The CDR3 loop is CASSNIGRNNEQFF. Here the CDR3 DNA reads TGTGCCAGCAGTAACATCGGGAGAAACAATGAGCAGTTCTTC.

The genes are TRBV27 and TRBJ2-3, with D hard to call. The CDR3 covers 15 residues. Germline CDR1 reads MNHEY; CDR2 reads SMNVEV (reference sequence). V lost 3 bases and J 2 bases, leaving 12 bases between the germline ends. As DNA, the CDR3 is TGTGCCAGCAGTTTCTCGGCAGACTCCACAGATACGCAGTATTTT. As protein: CASSFSADSTDTQYF.

A few counts support this clonotype. CDR3 amino acids: CSVARQGEKLFF. Written as DNA, the CDR3 is TGCAGCGTTGCTCGGCAGGGCGAAAAACTGTTTTTT. The chain is built from TRBV29-1 and TRBJ1-4, with D perhaps matching TRBD1 (5 bases). This CDR3 is 12 amino acids long. From germline, CDR1 is SQVTM and CDR2 ANQGSEA. The ends were cut back, 4 bases at V and 8 bases at J, with 11 bases in the middle.

This clonotype was found many times. V is TRBV24-1 and J is TRBJ2-1; TRBD2 aligns across 9 bases. J was trimmed by 9 bases and V by 9 bases; bases with no gene match: 8. Looked up from germline, CDR1 is KGHDR and CDR2 is SFDVKD. The CDR3 sequence is 13 residues long. This chain's CDR3 is CATRGRGRGEQFF. CDR3 bases: TGTGCCACCCGCGGGAGGGGCAGAGGTGAGCAGTTCTTC.

This clonotype has at least ten counts. The V gene is TRBV5-1, the J gene TRBJ2-2, with 7 bases fitting TRBD1. Germline assignment: CDR1 SGHRS and CDR2 YFSETQ. CDR3 length: 16 residues. J was trimmed by 0 bases and V by 2 bases; bases with no gene match: 4. CDR3 nucleotide sequence: TGCGCCAGCAGCTTCGGACAGGCATCGAACACCGGGGAGCTGTTTTTT. This gives the protein CASSFGQASNTGELFF.

V is TRBV7-2 and J is TRBJ1-4; 11 bases are shared with TRBD1. Per the germline V gene, CDR1 is SGHTA and CDR2 is FQGNSA. The CDR3 is 13 residues long. V lost 7 bases and J lost 10; bases outside the gene matches: 5. The CDR3 loop is CASTRGTGGKLFF. The CDR3 DNA reads TGTGCCAGCACCCGAGGGACAGGGGGAAAACTGTTTTTT.

The chain recombines TRBV12-3 or TRBV12-4 with TRBJ2-7, with D possibly TRBD2 on 5 matching bases. The CDR3 is made up of 14 amino acids. The ends were cut back, 2 bases at V and 2 bases at J, with 10 bases in the middle. The CDR3 is CASSLSGYTYEQYF. CDR3 in DNA: TGTGCCAGCAGTTTATCGGGGTACACCTACGAGCAGTACTTC.

This clonotype was picked up many times. The rearrangement uses TRBV10-2 and TRBJ2-1; D is perhaps TRBD2 (6 bases). This CDR3 region has 11 residues. In germline, CDR1 is WSHSY, CDR2 SAAADI. V shed 6 bases and J shed 9 bases, with 9 bases lying between them. CDR3 protein: CASRTGLEQFF. CDR3 sequence (DNA): TGCGCCAGCAGAACGGGACTTGAGCAGTTCTTC.

Notes on this clonotype: Possible read error: a much larger clone is one base away. This sequence joins TRBV12-3 or TRBV12-4 and TRBJ2-2; D possibly corresponds to TRBD2 (7 bases). This CDR3 spans 16 amino acids. As DNA, the CDR3 is TGTGCCGGCAGTTTATTGGGGGGGGCTCGGACCGGGGAGCTGTTTTTT. Translated, it gives CAGSLLGGARTGELFF.

V usage is TRBV6-5 and J usage is TRBJ1-1; D not resolved. V lost 0 bases and J lost 4, with 12 bases in between. CDR3 length: 15 residues. Germline values: CDR1 MNHEY, CDR2 SVGAGI. CDR3 nucleotides: TGTGCCAGCAGTTACTCAGCAGCGCTTGGCACTGAAGCTTTCTTT. Its translation is CASSYSAALGTEAFF.

The chain carries TRBV20-1 and TRBJ2-2; 7 bases fit TRBD1. CDR1 and CDR2 from the germline V gene are DFQATT and SNEGSKA (reference sequence). V lost 6 bases and J lost 3; bases outside the gene matches: 13. The CDR3 runs to 16 residues. The CDR3 sequence is CSAIDRERSYTGELFF. The CDR3 nucleotides are TGCAGTGCCATAGACAGGGAACGGTCCTACACCGGGGAGCTGTTTTTT.

Of note for this clonotype: No conserved phenylalanine or tryptophan ends this CDR3, so it is likely a read error. This chain uses TRBV2 with TRBJ1-2; maybe TRBD1 (5 bases). Trimming took off 8 bases at V and 2 bases at J, with 21 bases between the two ends. The CDR3 loop spans 16 amino acids. CDR1 SNHLY and CDR2 FYNNEI come from the germline V gene. CDR3 amino acids: CASGPTRDGRNYGYTY. CDR3 nucleotides: TGTGCCAGCGGCCCCACCCGGGACGGACGAAACTATGGCTACACCTAC.

This clonotype came up many times. Here the CDR3 reads CASSERPYFEAFF. CDR3 bases: TGTGCCAGCAGTGAGAGACCGTACTTTGAAGCTTTCTTT. This chain connects TRBV27 to TRBJ1-1; D call uncertain. The CDR3 has 13 residues. Trimming pared 5 bases from V and 7 bases from J, leaving 14 bases between. CDR1 is MNHEY, CDR2 SMNVEV, per germline (reference sequence).

Ten or more counts support this clonotype. The J gene is TRBJ2-3, the V gene TRBV19; 7 bases align to TRBD1. Germline V lookup: CDR1 LNHDA, CDR2 SQIVND (reference sequence). Losses at the gene ends were 3 bases for V and 3 bases for J; bases not matched to a gene: 3. The CDR3 contains 14 residues. The CDR3 nucleotides read TGTGCCAGTAGTATCCGACAGGGTACAGATACGCAGTATTTT. This gives the protein CASSIRQGTDTQYF. The full variable domain, rest sourced from reference TRBV19 and TRBJ2-3, is DGGITQSPKYLFRKEGQNVTLSCEQNLNHDAMYWYRQDPGQGLRLIYYSQIVNDFQKGDIAEGYSVSREKKESFPLTVTSAQKNPTAFYLCASSIRQGTDTQYFGPGTRLTVL.

This clonotype was detected ten times or more. This chain uses TRBV15 with TRBJ1-5; D gene ambiguous. The CDR3 covers 13 residues. V gave up 1 base and J gave up 10 bases, with 11 bases separating them. From germline, CDR1 is LNHNV and CDR2 YYDKDF (reference sequence). Written as DNA, the CDR3 is TGTGCCACCAGCAGAGGAATTGGGATTCCCCAGCATTTT. It is translated as CATSRGIGIPQHF.